This T cell receptor beta chain was retrieved from a study of blood T cell repertoires in COVID-19. The germline V and J ends were trimmed by 5 bases and 1 base, with 11 bases remaining between them. Germline CDR1 SGHTA, CDR2 FQGNSA. The CDR3 has 15 amino acids. This clone was counted between two and nine times. TCRdb's table, derived via immunoSEQ multiplex PCR, lists solely in-frame clones and lacks some. The sample includes about 270,000 clones, approximately 86% of them seen just once. The V gene is TRBV7-2, the J gene TRBJ2-2, with unresolved D. This clonotype was sampled from a young woman who had recovered from COVID-19. Sequenced: PBMCs or T cells enriched from blood (not recorded which). This CDR3 reads CASSPRRRNTGELFF. Here the CDR3 DNA reads TGTGCCAGCAGCCCACGGCGGCGGAACACCGGGGAGCTGTTTTTT.